This T cell receptor (beta chain) was observed in a study of neurological immune-mediated disorders. Study results and limitations: No sharing of CDR3 amino acid sequences was observed among expanded clones across subjects, suggesting private repertoires in all groups. Multiple sclerosis, the disease with the least TCR clonal expansion, fell below healthy controls, whereas HTLV-1-associated myelopathy showed the most. Phylogenetic grouping assigned the repertoires of 18 of 34 multiple sclerosis patients to one related-CDR3 cluster, which constitutes a possible signature.

This clonotype was detected many times. Its antigen is unknown. 5'RACE generated cDNA with 10-nucleotide random UMIs. TCRdb independently ran MiXCR on the 5' RACE reads; one entry per CDR3 protein. Of over 60,000 distinct CDR3 sequences detected, 4% to 6% appear once; the ten largest clones hold around 3.4%. The CDR3 is 14 residues long. The V end lost 3 bases, the J end lost 1 base, and 6 bases lay between the germline ends. This sequence originates from a woman in her forties or fifties with multiple sclerosis. The chain carries TRBV12-3 or TRBV12-4 and TRBJ2-2; unclear D gene. Sequences were obtained from PBMCs. CDR3 DNA: TGTGCCAGCAGTTTTGGGCGGAACACCGGGGAGCTGTTTTTT. The encoded protein is CASSFGRNTGELFF.